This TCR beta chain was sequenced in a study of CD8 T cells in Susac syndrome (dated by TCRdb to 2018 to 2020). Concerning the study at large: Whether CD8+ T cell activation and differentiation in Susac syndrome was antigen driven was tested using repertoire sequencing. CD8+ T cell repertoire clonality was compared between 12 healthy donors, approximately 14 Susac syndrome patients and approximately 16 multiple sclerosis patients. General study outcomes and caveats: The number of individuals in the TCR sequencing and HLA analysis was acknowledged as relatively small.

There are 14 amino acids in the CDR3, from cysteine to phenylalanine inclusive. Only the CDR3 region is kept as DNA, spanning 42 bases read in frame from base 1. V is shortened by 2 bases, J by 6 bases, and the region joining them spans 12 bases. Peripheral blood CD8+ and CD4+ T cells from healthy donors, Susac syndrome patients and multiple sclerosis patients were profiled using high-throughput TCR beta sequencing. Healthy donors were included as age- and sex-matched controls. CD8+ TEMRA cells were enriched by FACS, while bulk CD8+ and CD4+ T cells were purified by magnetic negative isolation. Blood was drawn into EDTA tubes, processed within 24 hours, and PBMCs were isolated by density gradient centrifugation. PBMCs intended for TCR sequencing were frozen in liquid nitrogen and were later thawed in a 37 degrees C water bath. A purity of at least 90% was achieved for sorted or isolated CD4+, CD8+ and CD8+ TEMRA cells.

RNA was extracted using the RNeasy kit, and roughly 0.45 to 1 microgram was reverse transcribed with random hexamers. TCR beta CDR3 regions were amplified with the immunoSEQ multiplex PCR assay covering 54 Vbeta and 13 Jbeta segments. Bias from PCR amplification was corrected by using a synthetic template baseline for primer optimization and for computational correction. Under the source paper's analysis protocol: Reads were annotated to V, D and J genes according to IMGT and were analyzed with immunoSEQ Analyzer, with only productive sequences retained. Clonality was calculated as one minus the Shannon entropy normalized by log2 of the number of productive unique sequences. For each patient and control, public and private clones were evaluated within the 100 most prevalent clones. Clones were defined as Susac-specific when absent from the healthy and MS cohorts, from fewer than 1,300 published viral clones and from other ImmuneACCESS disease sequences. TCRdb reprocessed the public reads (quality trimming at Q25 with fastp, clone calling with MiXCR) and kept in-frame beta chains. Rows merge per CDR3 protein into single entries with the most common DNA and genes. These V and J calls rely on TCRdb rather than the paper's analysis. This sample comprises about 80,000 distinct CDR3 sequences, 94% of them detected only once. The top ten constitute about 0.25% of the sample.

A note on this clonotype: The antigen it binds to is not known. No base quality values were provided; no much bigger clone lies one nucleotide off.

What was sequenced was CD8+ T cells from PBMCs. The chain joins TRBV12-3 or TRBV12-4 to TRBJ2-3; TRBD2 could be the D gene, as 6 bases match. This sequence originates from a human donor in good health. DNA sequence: TGTGCCAGCAGTTTATTCGGGAGTCTGGATACGCAGTATTTT. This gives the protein CASSLFGSLDTQYF.